This T cell receptor (beta chain) originates from a study of blood T cells in healthy people across ages. Study observations and caveats: The fall in TCR beta diversity per million T cells was roughly linear with age. Fewer expanded clones and more diversity marked long-lived versus aged donors.

As regards this clonotype: Its specificity is not known.

This CDR3 contains 15 residues. V was trimmed by 4 bases and J by 2 bases, leaving 15 bases between them. Germline CDR1 and CDR2: SGHDN and FVKESK. Using a J-beta primer mix together with a sample-barcoded 5' primer, a second PCR was run for roughly 6 to 11 cycles. Each cDNA molecule carried a tag from a template-switch adaptor that contained 12 random nucleotides. Each sample yielded at least 2.5 million CDR3-containing paired-end reads. TCRdb called the 5' RACE reads again in MiXCR, with one record for every CDR3 protein. The sample consists of about 1,400,000 distinct CDR3 sequences, roughly 40% of them appearing once.

Material: blood. The genes are TRBV14 and TRBJ2-7; D uncertain. This clonotype was obtained from a woman between 18 and 30 years old in good health. CDR3 nucleotide sequence: TGTGCCAGCAGCCGAAGTAAGGGCGAGACCTACGAGCAGTACTTC. This sequence encodes CASSRSKGETYEQYF.